This entry lists 10 T cell receptor beta chains sequenced from one sample in a study of blood T cell repertoires in COVID-19. This table comes from immunoSEQ multiplex PCR, and its TCRdb copy is limited to in-frame clones, with some not included. The sample carries some 150,000 clones, about 77% recorded once. Sequenced input: peripheral blood. The receptors were gathered from a woman of 80 years or more with acute or convalescent COVID-19.

This clone has more than one count but fewer than ten. This chain uses TRBV13 with TRBJ1-2; possibly TRBD1 for D (5 bases). Looked up from germline, CDR1 is PRHDT and CDR2 is FYEKMQ (reference sequence). This CDR3 contains 14 residues. Trimming shortened V by 4 bases and J by 0 bases, and 9 bases separated the two germline ends. CDR3 bases: TGTGCCAGCAGCTCAACGACAGCTAACTATGGCTACACCTTC. Translation gives CASSSTTANYGYTF.

The rearrangement links TRBV10-2 to TRBJ1-1; no firm D call. This CDR3 has 13 amino acids. V was shortened by 9 bases and J by 3 bases, with 14 bases between the two germline ends. CDR1 is WSHSY, CDR2 SAAADI, per germline. CDR3: CASRISEDTEAFF. In nucleotides, the CDR3 is TGCGCCAGTCGGATTTCAGAGGACACTGAAGCTTTCTTT.

This clone was observed a handful of times. This chain joins TRBV9 and TRBJ2-3, with 9 nucleotides matching TRBD2. The CDR3 sequence is 14 residues long. The V and J ends lost 4 bases and 6 bases, in that order; junction bases with no gene match: 6. Germline CDR1 is SGDLS and CDR2 is YYNGEE. As DNA, the CDR3 is TGTGCCAGCAGCCGCGGGGGGGCCAGCGATACGCAGTATTTT. Encoded protein: CASSRGGASDTQYF.

This clone occurred a few times. The chain has TRBV5-1 and TRBJ2-7, with TRBD2 matching 8 bases. This CDR3 has 15 amino acids. Per the germline V gene, CDR1 is SGHRS and CDR2 is YFSETQ. J gave up 2 bases and V 1 base, and 5 bases lay outside the gene matches. CDR3 in DNA: TGCGCCAGCAGCTTGACGGGGGGGACGACCTACGAGCAGTACTTC. Residues: CASSLTGGTTYEQYF.

The chain recombines TRBV5-4 with TRBJ1-1; D possibly corresponds to TRBD1 (5 bases). The CDR3 totals 13 residues. V was clipped by 4 bases and J by 4 bases, with 11 bases between them. CDR1 and CDR2 from the germline V gene are SGHNT and YYREEE (reference sequence). CDR3 DNA sequence: TGTGCCAGCAGCCCAGGGTCGGCCACTGAAGCTTTCTTT. It yields the protein CASSPGSATEAFF.

The CDR3 coding sequence is TGTGCCAGCAGCTTGGATTTAGCCGCAGATACGCAGTATTTT. Residues: CASSLDLAADTQYF. V and J are TRBV5-5 and TRBJ2-3, with D unclear. The germline gives CDR1 SGHKS, CDR2 YYEKEE (reference sequence). This CDR3 spans 14 amino acids. Trimming stripped 0 bases from V and 4 bases from J, with 9 bases between.

The chain links TRBV5-1 to TRBJ1-1; a possible D gene is TRBD1 (5 bases). Between the trimmed V and J ends, which lost 4 bases and 3 bases, there was a span of 10 bases. This CDR3 contains 13 residues. The germline gives CDR1 SGHRS, CDR2 YFSETQ. This CDR3 reads CASSTRDYTEAFF. The CDR3 bases are TGCGCCAGCAGCACACGGGACTACACTGAAGCTTTCTTT. The whole variable domain, remainder taken from reference TRBV5-1 and TRBJ1-1, is KAGVTQTPRYLIKTRGQQVTLSCSPISGHRSVSWYQQTPGQGLQFLFEYFSETQRNKGNFPGRFSGRQFSNSRSEMNVSTLELGDSALYLCASSTRDYTEAFFGQGTRLTVV.

The chain couples TRBV11-3 to TRBJ1-3, with D perhaps TRBD1 (5 bases). The CDR3 sequence is 14 residues long. In germline, CDR1 is SGHNT, CDR2 YENEEA. The ends were cut back, 5 bases at V and 6 bases at J, with 14 bases in the middle. The CDR3 here is CASSERGGSNTIYF. In DNA form, the CDR3 reads TGTGCCAGCAGCGAACGGGGGGGATCAAACACCATATATTTT.

The chain recombines TRBV28 with TRBJ2-3; 11 nucleotides match TRBD2. J gave up 4 bases and V 7 bases, and 13 bases lay outside the gene matches. Germline V lookup: CDR1 MDHEN, CDR2 SYDVKM. The CDR3 length is 17 residues. The CDR3: CASIPGWVAGGSDTQYF. The DNA of the CDR3 is TGTGCCAGCATCCCCGGGTGGGTAGCGGGAGGGTCAGATACGCAGTATTTT.

The rearrangement joins TRBV6-5 to TRBJ2-3, with TRBD1 as a possible D gene (7 bases). The germline V gene has CDR1 MNHEY and CDR2 SVGAGI. V was clipped by 0 bases and J by 5 bases, with 12 bases between them. This CDR3 has 15 amino acids. CDR3 sequence: CASSYSHQGGDTQYF. CDR3 DNA: TGTGCCAGCAGTTACTCTCACCAGGGGGGAGATACGCAGTATTTT.